This is a list of T cell receptor beta chains from one sample in a study of T cells in localized non-small cell lung cancer. Data came from immunoSEQ multiplex PCR; TCRdb stores just in-frame clones and leaves some out. The profile covers 70,000 to 75,000 clones, with about four fifths appearing a single time and approximately 1.2% taken by the ten largest. Specimen: peripheral blood, collected before any cancer treatment. Receptor source: a female donor aged 60 or older with stage I lung adenocarcinoma. Both conserved end residues are part of each CDR3. D genes are given only for firm matches. Expanded clones get a size class; other rows say once, few or many, or leave the size out.

J gene: TRBJ2-5; clone size: NA; V gene: TRBV2; D gene: NA; CDR3 protein: CASNPLGLGGGETQYF; CDR3 DNA: TGTGCCAGCAACCCACTCGGCTTAGGGGGGGGAGAGACCCAGTACTTC
J gene: TRBJ1-2; clone size: NA; V gene: TRBV7-8; D gene: NA; CDR3 protein: CASSLAGGRGYTF; CDR3 DNA: TGTGCCAGCAGCTTAGCCGGTGGGCGAGGCTACACCTTC
J gene: TRBJ1-4; clone size: NA; V gene: TRBV5-8; D gene: NA; CDR3 protein: CASSLKQGSNEKLFF; CDR3 DNA: TGTGCCAGCAGCTTGAAACAGGGCTCTAATGAAAAACTGTTTTTT
J gene: TRBJ2-7; clone size: NA; V gene: TRBV4-2; D gene: TRBD2; CDR3 protein: CASSVHHSGGSYEQYF; CDR3 DNA: TGTGCCAGCAGCGTCCACCATAGCGGGGGGTCCTACGAGCAGTACTTC
J gene: TRBJ2-7; clone size: NA; V gene: TRBV2; D gene: NA; CDR3 protein: CASRKVRGANYEQYF; CDR3 DNA: TGTGCCAGCAGAAAAGTCAGGGGGGCAAACTACGAGCAGTACTTC
J gene: TRBJ2-1; clone size: once; V gene: TRBV15; D gene: NA; CDR3 protein: CATSSGGRPANEQFF; CDR3 DNA: TGTGCCACCAGCAGCGGAGGGAGGCCGGCAAATGAGCAGTTCTTC
J gene: TRBJ1-1; clone size: NA; V gene: TRBV19; D gene: NA; CDR3 protein: CASSTNRARTEAFF; CDR3 DNA: TGTGCCAGTAGTACGAACAGGGCGAGGACTGAAGCTTTCTTT
J gene: TRBJ1-2; clone size: NA; V gene: TRBV28; D gene: NA; CDR3 protein: CASSVPGTLIYGYTF; CDR3 DNA: TGTGCCAGCAGTGTTCCAGGGACCCTGATATATGGCTACACCTTC
J gene: TRBJ2-3; clone size: NA; V gene: TRBV27; D gene: NA; CDR3 protein: CASSLSPQGRDTQYF; CDR3 DNA: TGTGCCAGCAGTTTATCCCCACAGGGTCGCGATACGCAGTATTTT
J gene: TRBJ2-7; clone size: NA; V gene: TRBV4-1; D gene: TRBD2; CDR3 protein: CASSQALAGVYEQYF; CDR3 DNA: TGCGCCAGCAGCCAAGCACTAGCGGGAGTTTACGAGCAGTACTTC
J gene: TRBJ2-5; clone size: NA; V gene: TRBV7-8; D gene: NA; CDR3 protein: CASSLAYSGQYQETQYF; CDR3 DNA: TGTGCCAGCAGCTTAGCTTATTCAGGCCAGTACCAAGAGACCCAGTACTTC
J gene: TRBJ2-7; clone size: NA; V gene: TRBV11-2; D gene: TRBD1; CDR3 protein: CASRPTGGPSYEQYF; CDR3 DNA: TGTGCCAGCAGACCAACAGGGGGACCCTCCTACGAGCAGTACTTC
J gene: TRBJ1-4; clone size: NA; V gene: TRBV29-1; D gene: TRBD1; CDR3 protein: CSARDRGLANEKLFF; CDR3 DNA: TGCAGCGCAAGGGACAGGGGACTCGCTAATGAAAAACTGTTTTTT
J gene: TRBJ1-1; clone size: NA; V gene: TRBV7-3; D gene: TRBD1; CDR3 protein: CASSLSPGGTEAFF; CDR3 DNA: TGTGCCAGCAGCTTATCTCCAGGGGGCACTGAAGCTTTCTTT
J gene: TRBJ2-7; clone size: once; V gene: TRBV19; D gene: TRBD2; CDR3 protein: CASSPLAGGEDEQYF; CDR3 DNA: TGTGCCAGTAGTCCACTAGCGGGAGGGGAGGACGAGCAGTACTTC
J gene: TRBJ1-2; clone size: NA; V gene: TRBV7-9; D gene: NA; CDR3 protein: CASSLAGSPYGYTF; CDR3 DNA: TGTGCCAGCAGCTTAGCCGGCAGCCCCTATGGCTACACCTTC
J gene: TRBJ2-7; clone size: once; V gene: TRBV11-3; D gene: TRBD1; CDR3 protein: CASSLGTGGHEQYF; CDR3 DNA: TGTGCCAGCAGCTTAGGGACAGGGGGCCACGAGCAGTACTTC
J gene: TRBJ2-7; clone size: NA; V gene: TRBV28; D gene: NA; CDR3 protein: CASSLQGEVYEQYF; CDR3 DNA: TGTGCCAGCAGTTTACAGGGTGAGGTCTACGAGCAGTACTTC
J gene: TRBJ2-7; clone size: NA; V gene: TRBV29-1; D gene: NA; CDR3 protein: CSVTGELGGSLYEQYF; CDR3 DNA: TGCAGCGTTACCGGCGAGTTGGGGGGTTCCCTCTACGAGCAGTACTTC
J gene: TRBJ2-3; clone size: once; V gene: TRBV11-1; D gene: TRBD2; CDR3 protein: CASSLGAGVDTQYF; CDR3 DNA: TGTGCCAGCAGCTTGGGAGCGGGGGTGGATACGCAGTATTTT
J gene: TRBJ2-2; clone size: NA; V gene: TRBV6-6; D gene: NA; CDR3 protein: CASSSSNTGELFF; CDR3 DNA: TGTGCCAGCAGTTCCAGCAACACCGGGGAGCTGTTTTTT
J gene: TRBJ2-1; clone size: NA; V gene: TRBV28; D gene: TRBD2; CDR3 protein: CASSPLGPGGQDEQFF; CDR3 DNA: TGTGCCAGCAGTCCGCTCGGTCCGGGAGGGCAGGATGAGCAGTTCTTC
J gene: TRBJ2-4; clone size: NA; V gene: TRBV7-2; D gene: TRBD2; CDR3 protein: CASSLNGGRENIQYF; CDR3 DNA: TGTGCCAGCAGCTTAAATGGCGGGAGGGAAAACATTCAGTACTTC
J gene: TRBJ1-5; clone size: NA; V gene: TRBV6-4; D gene: NA; CDR3 protein: CASSDSETHYSNQPQHF; CDR3 DNA: TGTGCCAGCAGTGACTCGGAGACCCACTATAGCAATCAGCCCCAGCATTTT
J gene: TRBJ1-2; clone size: NA; V gene: TRBV28; D gene: NA; CDR3 protein: CASSFQRGLGGYTF; CDR3 DNA: TGTGCCAGCAGTTTCCAGAGGGGATTAGGTGGCTACACCTTC
J gene: TRBJ1-2; clone size: few; V gene: TRBV2; D gene: NA; CDR3 protein: CASSEGGSLSYGYTF; CDR3 DNA: TGTGCCAGCAGTGAAGGGGGCAGTCTAAGCTATGGCTACACCTTC
J gene: TRBJ1-6; clone size: NA; V gene: TRBV7-8; D gene: NA; CDR3 protein: CASIESLPESSYNSPLHF; CDR3 DNA: TGTGCCAGCATCGAATCCCTCCCCGAAAGCTCCTATAATTCACCCCTCCACTTT
J gene: TRBJ1-2; clone size: NA; V gene: TRBV9; D gene: NA; CDR3 protein: CASSVVRGGQDGYTF; CDR3 DNA: TGTGCCAGCAGCGTAGTGAGAGGGGGGCAGGATGGCTACACCTTC
J gene: TRBJ1-4; clone size: NA; V gene: TRBV4-2; D gene: NA; CDR3 protein: CASRLGRLTNEKLFF; CDR3 DNA: TGTGCCAGCAGACTCGGACGGTTAACTAATGAAAAACTGTTTTTT
J gene: TRBJ2-7; clone size: once; V gene: TRBV7-7; D gene: NA; CDR3 protein: CASSLSTETYEQYF; CDR3 DNA: TGTGCTAGCAGCTTATCTACAGAAACCTACGAGCAGTACTTC
J gene: TRBJ2-6; clone size: NA; V gene: TRBV6-6; D gene: NA; CDR3 protein: CASSYFRGNGANVLTF; CDR3 DNA: TGTGCCAGCAGTTACTTCCGGGGGAATGGGGCCAACGTCCTGACTTTC
J gene: TRBJ2-2; clone size: NA; V gene: TRBV5-8; D gene: TRBD1; CDR3 protein: CASSLWQGAGTGELFF; CDR3 DNA: TGTGCCAGCAGCTTGTGGCAGGGGGCAGGCACCGGGGAGCTGTTTTTT
J gene: TRBJ2-1; clone size: NA; V gene: TRBV10-3; D gene: NA; CDR3 protein: CAIRGSTESSYNEQFF; CDR3 DNA: TGTGCCATCAGGGGATCGACCGAGAGCTCCTACAATGAGCAGTTCTTC
J gene: TRBJ2-5; clone size: NA; V gene: TRBV5-4; D gene: NA; CDR3 protein: CASSSWTLGETQYF; CDR3 DNA: TGTGCCAGCAGCTCCTGGACCCTCGGGGAGACCCAGTACTTC
J gene: TRBJ1-1; clone size: few; V gene: TRBV2; D gene: TRBD1; CDR3 protein: CASRGTATEAFF; CDR3 DNA: TGTGCCAGCAGGGGGACAGCCACTGAAGCTTTCTTT
J gene: TRBJ1-2; clone size: NA; V gene: TRBV11-1; D gene: NA; CDR3 protein: CASSSIETSNGYTF; CDR3 DNA: TGTGCCAGCAGCTCCATAGAGACTTCAAATGGCTACACCTTC
J gene: TRBJ2-7; clone size: NA; V gene: TRBV7-2; D gene: TRBD2; CDR3 protein: CASSLGLAGAQEQYF; CDR3 DNA: TGTGCCAGCAGCTTAGGACTAGCGGGAGCGCAAGAGCAGTACTTC
J gene: TRBJ2-5; clone size: once; V gene: TRBV29-1; D gene: NA; CDR3 protein: CSVEPGVSQETQYF; CDR3 DNA: TGCAGCGTTGAACCGGGGGTTTCTCAAGAGACCCAGTACTTC
J gene: TRBJ2-2; clone size: NA; V gene: TRBV11-2; D gene: TRBD1; CDR3 protein: CASSLEGTDTGELFF; CDR3 DNA: TGTGCCAGCAGCTTAGAGGGGACAGACACCGGGGAGCTGTTTTTT
J gene: TRBJ1-1; clone size: few; V gene: TRBV2; D gene: NA; CDR3 protein: CASSGDAGAEAFF; CDR3 DNA: TGTGCCAGCAGTGGAGACGCCGGGGCTGAAGCTTTCTTT
J gene: TRBJ2-7; clone size: once; V gene: TRBV2; D gene: NA; CDR3 protein: CASSSIYEQYF; CDR3 DNA: TGTGCCAGCAGTTCTATCTACGAGCAGTACTTC
J gene: TRBJ2-7; clone size: NA; V gene: TRBV15; D gene: NA; CDR3 protein: CATSRGQGLSYEQYF; CDR3 DNA: TGTGCCACCAGCAGAGGTCAGGGACTCTCCTACGAGCAGTACTTC
J gene: TRBJ2-1; clone size: few; V gene: TRBV7-8; D gene: NA; CDR3 protein: CASSLVSGSGYNEQFF; CDR3 DNA: TGTGCCAGCAGCTTAGTATCCGGGTCGGGGTACAATGAGCAGTTCTTC
J gene: TRBJ1-1; clone size: NA; V gene: TRBV28; D gene: NA; CDR3 protein: CASSPPRGANTEAFF; CDR3 DNA: TGTGCCAGCAGTCCCCCAAGAGGGGCGAACACTGAAGCTTTCTTT